This T cell receptor (beta chain) was identified in a study of shared clonotypes between healthy human individuals (dated by TCRdb to 2018 to 2020). Notes on the research overall: The cohort comprised a couple of women and a few men aged 18 to 49 years. For each donor, CD4 naive and CD4 memory were each given three plates, CD8 naive was given two plates, and CD8 memory was given one plate. To estimate repertoire size and how much clonotype sharing occurs between individuals, the study deeply sequenced the blood TCR repertoires of several healthy adults. Different laboratories and diverse techniques were used to prepare libraries and sequence TCR repertoires, to increase sequencing depth and limit assay-specific biases. Between about 0.94 and 10 billion PBMCs per donor were obtained by leukapheresis.

Broad study findings and their caveats: Even with the large sequencing depth, rarefaction of the sorted-subset datasets indicated that sequencing was incomplete. Naive subsets generally had larger estimated clonotype richness than memory subsets did. Across four donors, 4.5% to 6.5% of naive CD4, over 3% of naive CD8, approximately 2.5% of memory CD4, and about 0.4% of memory CD8 clonotypes were shared. Based on pairwise subsampling, the degree of clonotype sharing among donors was expected to be affected by sequencing depth. Because the study included a small number of donors, the genetic and exposure-history diversity represented was limited. Compared with non-shared clonotypes, clonotypes shared by all four sorted-subset donors had higher generation probabilities. Sampling was restricted to blood, and TCR repertoires in tissue are likely to differ from TCR repertoires in blood.

Using the deep immunoSEQ assay, multiplex PCR amplified TCR CDR3 regions from genomic DNA. For each cell subset, the extracted genomic DNA was distributed evenly across all wells of several immunoSEQ 96-well plates, and each plate served as one replicate. For sorted subsets, each replicate PCR was loaded with roughly 190 ng genomic DNA, equivalent to 25,000 to 35,000 T cell genomes. Purified libraries were measured with a Qubit 3.0 fluorometer, size-checked on a Bioanalyzer 2100, and measured again with the KAPA Library Quantification kit. Every immunoSEQ 96-well plate was sequenced on a separate single-read 150-cycle Illumina NextSeq 550 flow cell. Turning to the authors' computational methods: The immunoSEQ output contained only junctional sequences without quality scores, so filtering could not match that applied to full-length reads. To assign V/J genes and CDR3, sequences were annotated using PyIR, a Python wrapper for IgBLAST v1.9, with IMGT germline references. Reads were removed for weak V/J assignments (E-value above 1e-6), missing CDR3, stop codons, out-of-frame junctions, or ambiguous translated residues. A V3J clonotype was defined by an identical inferred V gene, J gene, and CDR3 amino acid sequence. Percentage overlap between repertoires was computed as shared unique clonotypes divided by the size of the smaller repertoire. Richness of each repertoire was evaluated using RTK rarefaction, the Chao1 estimator, and Recon v2.1 estimates of unobserved clonotypes. OLGA was used to compute generation probabilities for all TCRbeta clonotypes that the gDNA method yielded from a handful of donors. This is the immuneACCESS table as TCRdb keeps it, with only in-frame sequences that have V and J called. A part of the clones is gone; compared with another copy, unresolved V genes explain less than half, and the rest is unexplained. For V, J and clone size, that table is used; D and trimming come from the DNA. Here the sample has 550,000 to 800,000 clones; roughly 70% occur a single time. The leading ten clones occupy 1.5% to 2% of the sample.

This clone was found a few times. The antigen this receptor binds is unknown. One base away there is no much larger clone; base qualities are not given. Other DNA sequences in the sample encode the same CDR3. The donors were healthy, HIV-negative adults who had no recently reported acute infections or vaccinations. Only Caucasian adults living in Nashville, Tennessee, USA were represented among the donors. CD4+ T cells were enriched through magnetic negative selection, after which naive cells were positively selected on CD45RA and the remaining negative fraction served as the memory subset. Blood was obtained by leukapheresis, after which PBMCs were separated by Ficoll-Histopaque density gradient centrifugation and cryopreserved in liquid nitrogen vapor phase. Analytical flow cytometry was used to check the purity and quantity of each magnetically sorted T cell population. From each sorted fraction, genomic DNA was isolated and quantified by UV absorbance on a Nanodrop 2000c.

V sheds 2 bases and J sheds 1 base, leaving 8 bases between their ends. Taken from the germline V gene, the CDR1 and CDR2 loops are KGHSH and LQKENI. Including cysteine and phenylalanine, the CDR3 has 14 amino acids. The DNA shown is the 42-base CDR3, in frame from base 1. The source is a woman in her 30s in good health. The rearrangement combines TRBV18 with TRBJ1-1; TRBD1 might be the D gene, on 5 matching bases. The sample was memory CD4+ T cells sorted from blood. The meaning of the sample's cell subset or site label: CD45RA-negative fraction. The DNA sequence reads TGTGCCAGCTCACCAGGAGGGGCGAACACTGAAGCTTTCTTT. The resulting protein is CASSPGGANTEAFF.